The 29 T cell receptor beta chains reported below all come from one sample, sequenced in a study of post-analysis software for immune sequencing data. Tagging with unique molecular identifiers was a feature of the TCR beta cDNA libraries. TCRdb ran MiXCR on the PCR reads and lists one entry per CDR3 protein. Among approximately 730,000 distinct CDR3 sequences listed, around 45% were seen once. No antigen has been assigned to these receptors. General study points: Higher frequency in patients than in controls was seen for five TRBV segments, with TRBV5-6, TRBV5-1 and TRBV20-1 among them.

The sample comprised blood. These receptors originate from a girl aged 5 to 17 with multiple sclerosis.

This clonotype was seen a handful of times. The genes are TRBV4-2 and TRBJ2-7, with D perhaps TRBD1 (6 bases). CDR3 length: 15 amino acids. Germline CDR1 reads LGHNA; CDR2 reads YNFKEQ. Trimming left V 0 bases short and J 3 bases short, with 12 bases between. The CDR3 here is CASSQEGGHSYEQYF. The CDR3 DNA follows: TGTGCCAGCAGCCAAGAAGGGGGACACAGCTACGAGCAGTACTTC.

The table lists this clonotype with a few counts. The chain links TRBV5-1 to TRBJ2-7; no clear D gene. Germline V gives CDR1 SGHRS, CDR2 YFSETQ. Trimming removed 6 bases from V and 4 bases from J, with 17 bases in between. This CDR3 has 14 residues. In nucleotides, the CDR3 is TGCGCCAGCACTCCTAACCCCTCGGTGTACGAGCAGTACTTC. This translates into CASTPNPSVYEQYF.

The rearrangement uses TRBV12-3 or TRBV12-4 and TRBJ2-1; TRBD2 agrees at 14 bases. The CDR3 has 16 amino acids. The J segment lost 5 bases and the V segment lost 6 bases, leaving 6 bases of the junction unmatched. The CDR3 loop reads CASSLGLAGENNEQFF. CDR3 nucleotide sequence: TGTGCCAGCAGCCTGGGACTAGCGGGAGAAAACAATGAGCAGTTCTTC.

The chain couples TRBV28 to TRBJ1-6; D is unresolved. CDR3 length: 16 residues. CDR1 is MDHEN and CDR2 is SYDVKM in the germline V gene. Trimming stripped 2 bases from V and 6 bases from J, with 14 bases between. The CDR3 nucleotides are TGTGCCAGCAGTTTACGCCCGTTAGGGCGTAATTCACCCCTCCACTTT. This codes for CASSLRPLGRNSPLHF. Based on the CDR3 plus reference TRBV28 and TRBJ1-6, the full variable domain is DVKVTQSSRYLVKRTGEKVFLECVQDMDHENMFWYRQDPGLGLRLIYFSYDVKMKEKGDIPEGYSVSREKKERFSLILESASTNQTSMYLCASSLRPLGRNSPLHFGNGTRLTVT.

Only a few counts were recorded for this clonotype. This chain connects TRBV24-1 to TRBJ1-5; D gene uncertain. Germline values: CDR1 KGHDR, CDR2 SFDVKD. The CDR3 length is 18 residues. V was clipped by 2 bases and J by 1 base, with 17 bases between them. CDR3 residues: CATSDSARGTASNQPQHF. The DNA of the CDR3 is TGTGCCACCAGTGATTCCGCCCGGGGTACGGCGAGCAATCAGCCCCAGCATTTT.

V is TRBV6-5 and J is TRBJ1-4; weak D call: TRBD1 (6 bases). The V gene lost 0 bases and the J gene lost 4 bases, with 18 bases spanning the gap. CDR3 length equals 18 residues. Per the germline V gene, CDR1 is MNHEY and CDR2 is SVGAGI. The CDR3 region has the DNA TGTGCCAGCAGTTACTCGAGGGGGGAGGGCTCTTTTAATGAAAAACTGTTTTTT. Protein sequence: CASSYSRGEGSFNEKLFF.

This chain joins TRBV5-5 and TRBJ2-1; 7 bases are shared with TRBD1. The length of the CDR3 is 14 residues. The germline CDR1 and CDR2 sequences are SGHKS and YYEKEE (reference sequence). The junction had 5 bases not matched to a gene; V was cut back by 0 bases and J by 8 bases. CDR3 region: CASSLGGRGYEQFF. The CDR3, as DNA: TGTGCCAGCAGCTTGGGGGGCAGGGGGTATGAGCAGTTCTTC.

V usage is TRBV24-1 and J usage is TRBJ2-3; D may be TRBD2 (6 bases). Deletions cut 3 bases from V and 5 bases from J, with 20 bases between. The CDR3 consists of 17 residues. The germline CDR1 and CDR2 sequences are KGHDR and SFDVKD. This chain's CDR3 is CATSDDRYSRGGDTQYF. The CDR3 bases are TGTGCCACCAGTGATGATCGGTACAGTAGGGGAGGAGATACGCAGTATTTT.

The chain has TRBV6-2 or TRBV6-3 and TRBJ1-1; 9 bases match TRBD1. Germline values: CDR1 MNHEY, CDR2 SVGEGT. The trim removed 0 bases at V and 0 bases at J, leaving 5 bases unmatched. This CDR3 region has 17 residues. Here the CDR3 DNA reads TGTGCCAGCAGTTACTCGGGACAGGGAAGCGTGAACACTGAAGCTTTCTTT. Protein: CASSYSGQGSVNTEAFF.

This clonotype was seen just once. J is TRBJ2-5 and V is TRBV20-1, with D possibly TRBD1 on 6 matching bases. Near its end, the DNA agrees better with TRBJ2-7, so the J call may be wrong. Germline V CDR1 and CDR2: DFQATT, SNEGSKA (reference sequence). This CDR3 has 14 residues. The CDR3 protein is CSALDRSLSYEQYF. In nucleotides, the CDR3 is TGCAGTGCCCTCGACAGGTCCCTCTCCTACGAGCAGTACTTC.

There are a few counts of this clonotype. V usage is TRBV12-3 or TRBV12-4 and J usage is TRBJ2-1; D is possibly TRBD2 (7 bases). There are 15 residues in the CDR3. Trimming took 2 bases from V and 2 from J, leaving 10 bases between them. The CDR3 nucleotides are TGTGCCAGCAGTTTATCGGGGGGCCCCTACAATGAGCAGTTCTTC. Protein sequence: CASSLSGGPYNEQFF.

This clonotype was seen more than once but under ten times. This chain uses TRBV20-1 with TRBJ1-6; 8 bases match TRBD1. Trimming took 6 bases from V and 6 from J; bases not matched to a gene: 4. Germline-derived CDR1 and CDR2 are DFQATT and SNEGSKA (reference sequence). The CDR3 is made up of 13 amino acids. CDR3 in amino acids: CSAVDRGNSPLHF. For the CDR3, the DNA is TGCAGTGCCGTAGACAGGGGTAATTCACCCCTCCACTTT.

The rearrangement links TRBV6-2 or TRBV6-3 to TRBJ2-4, with a tentative D call TRBD1 (6 bases). V dropped 6 bases and J dropped 4 bases, with 13 bases sitting between them. Looked up from germline, CDR1 is MNHEY and CDR2 is SVGEGT. The CDR3 extends over 14 amino acids. CDR3: CASRAGQLKNIQYF. CDR3 nucleotide sequence: TGTGCCAGCAGGGCCGGACAGCTAAAAAACATTCAGTACTTC.

Worth noting for this clonotype: Compared with germline, one end of the junction differs, possibly owing to a read error. The chain has TRBV7-7 and TRBJ2-7; D uncertain. The J call may not be correct, given that the DNA end is closer to TRBJ2-5. Germline CDR1 and CDR2: SSHAT and FNYEAQ (reference sequence). CDR3 length equals 12 residues. In nucleotides, the CDR3 is TGTGCTAGCAGCCCCCCAGACGAGACCCAGTACTTC. This sequence encodes CASSPPDETQYF.

About this clonotype: The junction departs from the called germline gene at one end, perhaps through a read error. The rearrangement joins TRBV7-7 to TRBJ2-7; TRBD2 matches 7 bases. Germline loops: CDR1 SSHAT, CDR2 FNYEAQ (reference sequence). CDR3 length: 15 residues. This CDR3 is CASSLRTRGEDEQYF. For the CDR3, the DNA is TGTGCTAGCAGCTTGAGGACTAGGGGTGAAGATGAGCAGTACTTC. The full variable domain, its missing parts supplied by reference TRBV7-7 and TRBJ2-7, is GAGVSQSPRYKVTKRGQDVTLRCDPISSHATLYWYQQALGQGPEFLTYFNYEAQPDKSGLPSDRFSAERPEGSISTLTIQRTEQRDSAMYRCASSLRTRGEDEQYFGPGTRLTVT.

Only a few counts were recorded for this clonotype. The genes are TRBV5-5 and TRBJ2-4, with TRBD2 matching 8 bases. The CDR3 runs 13 residues. J was trimmed by 7 bases and V by 4 bases; bases with no gene match: 4. CDR1 is SGHKS and CDR2 is YYEKEE in the germline V gene (reference sequence). CDR3 residues: CASSRSGGNIQYF. In DNA form, the CDR3 reads TGTGCCAGCAGCCGTTCGGGGGGGAACATTCAGTACTTC.

Note on this clonotype: Sequence at one end of the junction differs from germline and may be a read error. DNA for the CDR3: TGTGCTAGCAGCTTAGATGGACTTTACAATGAGCAGTTCTTC. It yields the protein CASSLDGLYNEQFF. This chain connects TRBV7-7 to TRBJ2-1, with a weak D call TRBD2 (5 bases). The germline gives CDR1 SSHAT, CDR2 FNYEAQ (reference sequence). The CDR3 totals 14 residues.

In its sample, this clonotype was seen a few times. The chain has TRBV7-2 and TRBJ2-7; 10 bases fit TRBD2. With V trimmed by 5 bases and J by 4 bases, 5 bases remained unmatched. The CDR3 is made up of 14 amino acids. Germline CDR1 and CDR2: SGHTA and FQGNSA. CDR3 region: CASSPGLAEYEQYF. The CDR3 nucleotides are TGTGCCAGCAGCCCAGGACTAGCGGAATACGAGCAGTACTTC. The complete variable domain, with remaining parts taken from reference TRBV7-2 and TRBJ2-7, reads GAGVSQSPSNKVTEKGKDVELRCDPISGHTALYWYRQSLGQGLEFLIYFQGNSAPDKSGLPSDRFSAERTGGSVSTLTIQRTQQEDSAVYLCASSPGLAEYEQYFGPGTRLTVT.

V is TRBV5-1 and J is TRBJ2-7, with 11 positions matching TRBD1. TRBJ2-5 matches the DNA end more closely, so the J call is doubtful. In germline, CDR1 is SGHRS, CDR2 YFSETQ. The CDR3 is 17 amino acids. CDR3 residues: CASSPGTGGLHGETQYF. The CDR3 nucleotides are TGCGCCAGCAGCCCCGGGACAGGGGGTTTACATGGGGAGACCCAGTACTTC.

Only a few counts were recorded for this clonotype. CDR3 sequence reads: CASSPPPIAGTGLYGYTF. In DNA, the CDR3 is TGTGCCAGCTCACCACCTCCTATCGCTGGGACAGGGCTCTATGGCTACACCTTC. J is TRBJ1-2 and V is TRBV18, with TRBD1 matching over 9 bases. Germline V gives CDR1 KGHSH, CDR2 LQKENI. J was trimmed by 4 bases and V by 0 bases; bases with no gene match: 12. This CDR3 is 18 amino acids long.

The rearrangement links TRBV29-1 to TRBJ2-3, with 12 bases aligning to TRBD2. The V segment lost 4 bases and the J segment 4 bases; nucleotides outside the gene matches: 0. Per germline, CDR1 SQVTM and CDR2 ANQGSEA. The CDR3 sequence is 13 residues long. The CDR3 DNA is TGCAGCGTTGGACTAGCGGGAGCAGATACGCAGTATTTT. Translation: CSVGLAGADTQYF.

This rearrangement joins TRBV10-3 to TRBJ1-1, with D possibly TRBD1 on 5 matching bases. The CDR3 runs 13 residues. Germline lookup yields CDR1 ENHRY and CDR2 SYGVKD. The germline V and J ends were trimmed by 0 bases and 7 bases, with 9 bases remaining between them. The CDR3 DNA reads TGTGCCATCAGTGAGTCCCGGGACCTTGAAGCTTTCTTT. It encodes CAISESRDLEAFF.

This clonotype appeared a single time. The rearrangement links TRBV12-3 or TRBV12-4 to TRBJ1-5; 7 nucleotides line up with TRBD1. V dropped 8 bases and J dropped 4; count of bases not matched to a gene: 11. The CDR3 sequence is 15 residues long. As DNA, the CDR3 is TGTGCCAGCGGGTCAGACAGGGTCGGGAATCAGCCCCAGCATTTT. Its protein is CASGSDRVGNQPQHF.

This chain uses TRBV27 with TRBJ1-5; TRBD1 aligns across 7 bases. Germline-derived CDR1 and CDR2 are MNHEY and SMNVEV (reference sequence). V was clipped by 4 bases and J by 4 bases; unmatched bases: 4. The CDR3 contains 14 residues. The CDR3 sequence: CASSSTGLNQPQHF. CDR3 DNA sequence: TGTGCCAGCAGTTCGACAGGGCTTAATCAGCCCCAGCATTTT.

This clonotype was seen only a few times. The rearrangement uses TRBV28 and TRBJ1-2; 10 bases fit TRBD1. Germline V CDR1 and CDR2: MDHEN, SYDVKM. Losses at the gene ends were 7 bases for V and 7 bases for J; bases not matched to a gene: 12. The CDR3 has 15 amino acids. The DNA for the CDR3 is TGTGCCAGCACCGAAGCGTGGGACAGGGGTCTTGGCTACACCTTC. It specifies CASTEAWDRGLGYTF.

The chain carries TRBV25-1 and TRBJ1-4; 7 bases map to TRBD1. V was clipped by 0 bases and J by 5 bases; unmatched bases: 18. In germline, CDR1 is MGHDK, CDR2 SYGVNS. The CDR3 totals 20 residues. CDR3: CASSEYTSNIVGTANEKLFF. CDR3 bases: TGTGCCAGCAGTGAATATACATCAAACATTGTGGGGACAGCGAATGAAAAACTGTTTTTT.

V gene TRBV10-3 combines with J gene TRBJ2-3, with TRBD2 matching over 11 bases. The germline CDR1 and CDR2 sequences are ENHRY and SYGVKD. Trimming removed 5 bases from V and 1 base from J; junction bases left unmatched: 11. This CDR3 is built from 18 residues. The CDR3 protein is CAISYGTSGPRGTDTQYF. CDR3 DNA sequence: TGTGCCATCAGTTACGGGACTAGCGGACCTCGGGGCACAGATACGCAGTATTTT.

This clonotype occurred a few times. V is TRBV15 and J is TRBJ2-7; perhaps TRBD2 as D (6 bases). CDR3 length: 14 amino acids. V shed 0 bases and J shed 2 bases, with 8 bases lying between them. Germline CDR1 LNHNV, CDR2 YYDKDF (reference sequence). CDR3 sequence reads: CATSRDSGPYEQYF. CDR3 DNA: TGTGCCACCAGCAGAGATAGCGGCCCCTACGAGCAGTACTTC.

This rearrangement joins TRBV6-5 to TRBJ1-1; D gene unclear. Germline CDR1 is MNHEY and CDR2 is SVGAGI. This CDR3 contains 15 residues. The V gene lost 0 bases and the J gene lost 1 base, with 9 bases spanning the gap. CDR3: CASSYSPVGNTEAFF. CDR3 bases: TGTGCCAGCAGTTACTCCCCGGTGGGGAACACTGAAGCTTTCTTT.